The next 25 T cell receptor beta chains were all read from a single sample in a study of Graves' ophthalmopathy and Graves' hyperthyroidism. Amplification from RNA transcripts yielded the TCR beta CDR3 regions. First-round RT-PCR employed HTBI primers, with a second-round multiplex PCR after it. TCRdb analysed the multiplex PCR reads with MiXCR anew, one entry per CDR3 protein. The profile covers 400,000 to 500,000 distinct CDR3 sequences, with around 21% appearing a single time and 2.5% to 3% taken by the ten largest. Sequenced sample: peripheral blood. All receptors come from a young woman with stable Graves' hyperthyroidism.

This clonotype was observed once. J is TRBJ1-1 and V is TRBV20-1; D is uncertain. Germline CDR1 reads DFQATT; CDR2 reads SNEGSKA (reference sequence). V lost 0 bases and J lost 1, with 9 bases in between. This CDR3 contains 14 residues. The CDR3 DNA sequence: TGCAGTGCTAGAGATGAGGCAGGGAACACTGAAGCTTTCTTT. Amino acid sequence: CSARDEAGNTEAFF.

This clonotype came up many times. CDR3: CASSFPQRNTGELFF. In DNA form, the CDR3 reads TGTGCCAGCAGTTTCCCTCAGCGGAACACCGGGGAGCTGTTTTTT. The V call is TRBV12-3 or TRBV12-4, the J call TRBJ2-2; the D is unclear. Trimming pared 3 bases from V and 1 base from J, leaving 9 bases between. The CDR3 runs to 15 residues.

V and J are TRBV27 and TRBJ1-1; no reliable D call. CDR1 MNHEY and CDR2 SMNVEV come from the germline V gene (reference sequence). V was clipped by 7 bases and J by 0 bases, with 6 bases between them. CDR3 length: 12 residues. Here the CDR3 DNA reads TGTGCCAGCATGGCAATGAACACTGAAGCTTTCTTT. Translated, it gives CASMAMNTEAFF.

V is TRBV6-1 and J is TRBJ2-5; TRBD2 might be the D (6 bases). The CDR3 totals 16 residues. Trimming removed 1 base from V and 4 bases from J, with 16 bases in between. In germline, CDR1 is MNHNS, CDR2 SASEGT. The CDR3 spells CASSEVDGSGGETQYF. CDR3 nucleotide sequence: TGTGCCAGCAGTGAAGTAGACGGTAGCGGAGGAGAGACCCAGTACTTC.

The chain links TRBV27 to TRBJ1-1; D gene uncertain. The CDR3 sequence is 15 residues long. V lost 5 bases to trimming and J lost 6 bases, with 19 bases between them. Germline assignment: CDR1 MNHEY and CDR2 SMNVEV (reference sequence). The CDR3 sequence: CASSLSDGERPEAFF. Here the CDR3 DNA reads TGTGCCAGCAGTCTGTCCGACGGGGAACGACCTGAAGCTTTCTTT.

This clonotype was seen ten or more times. The chain links TRBV2 to TRBJ1-2; TRBD1 agrees at 8 bases. CDR3 length: 15 residues. Per the germline V gene, CDR1 is SNHLY and CDR2 is FYNNEI. The J segment lost 3 bases and the V segment lost 11 bases, leaving 14 bases of the junction unmatched. In DNA form, the CDR3 reads TGTGCCGGGAGACAGGGGTCGACCCGGGACTATGGCTACACCTTC. Its protein product is CAGRQGSTRDYGYTF. The full variable domain, completed using reference TRBV2 and TRBJ1-2, is EPEVTQTPSHQVTQMGQEVILRCVPISNHLYFYWYRQILGQKVEFLVSFYNNEISEKSEIFDDQFSVERPDGSNFTLKIRSTKLEDSAMYFCAGRQGSTRDYGYTFGSGTRLTVV.

This chain connects TRBV5-5 to TRBJ2-7, with a tentative D call TRBD1 (6 bases). Germline V CDR1 and CDR2: SGHKS, YYEKEE (reference sequence). The CDR3 sequence is 14 residues long. The V end was cut by 0 bases, the J end by 3 bases, with 10 bases between. This chain's CDR3 is CASSLAGAIYEQYF. The CDR3 bases are TGTGCCAGCAGCTTGGCAGGGGCCATCTACGAGCAGTACTTC.

In its sample, this clonotype was seen many times. This chain links TRBV12-3 or TRBV12-4 with TRBJ2-5; D remains unclear. This CDR3 contains 14 residues. V was clipped by 3 bases and J by 5 bases, with 13 bases between them. The CDR3 DNA reads TGTGCCAGCAGTTTTGGCAGACTTAGGGAGACCCAGTACTTC. Encoded protein: CASSFGRLRETQYF.

This clonotype was found many times. The rearrangement links TRBV12-3 or TRBV12-4 to TRBJ2-7, with D possibly being TRBD2 (6 bases). This CDR3 is built from 11 residues. The germline V and J ends were trimmed by 7 bases and 4 bases, with 8 bases remaining between them. The CDR3 DNA reads as TGTGCCAGCAAGCGGGCGTACGAGCAGTACTTC. This codes for CASKRAYEQYF.

This clonotype has a count of ten or more. A read error may account for a junction end that differs from germline. The chain has TRBV11-2 and TRBJ1-6, with unresolved D. Germline V gene data show CDR1 as SGHAT and CDR2 as FQNNGV. The length of the CDR3 is 14 residues. The CDR3 protein is CAGSLDSGNSPLHF. CDR3 bases: TGTGCCGGCAGCTTAGATTCTGGCAATTCACCCCTCCACTTT.

This clonotype was recorded many times. The genes are TRBV7-2 and TRBJ2-1; TRBD2 aligns across 9 bases. With V trimmed by 7 bases and J by 2 bases, 6 bases remained unmatched. The germline gives CDR1 SGHTA, CDR2 FQGNSA. This CDR3 spans 15 amino acids. This CDR3 is CASTLGTSPYNEQFF. Written as DNA, the CDR3 is TGTGCCAGCACCTTGGGGACTAGCCCCTACAATGAGCAGTTCTTC.

The rearrangement uses TRBV11-3 and TRBJ2-2; D gene ambiguous. Per the germline V gene, CDR1 is SGHNT and CDR2 is YENEEA. The CDR3 runs to 15 residues. V dropped 5 bases and J dropped 3 bases, with 13 bases sitting between them. The CDR3 DNA follows: TGTGCCAGCAGCCCCGGGTTTCCCGACACCGGGGAGCTGTTTTTT. Its translation is CASSPGFPDTGELFF.

This clonotype was observed at least ten times. The chain links TRBV9 to TRBJ1-2; D possibly corresponds to TRBD1 (6 bases). Germline V gives CDR1 SGDLS, CDR2 YYNGEE. CDR3 length: 15 amino acids. Between the trimmed V and J ends, which lost 5 bases and 1 base, there was a span of 15 bases. The CDR3 DNA reads as TGTGCCAGCAGTAGGACCACAGGGAATAACTATGGCTACACCTTC. Residues: CASSRTTGNNYGYTF.

The V and J genes are TRBV12-3 or TRBV12-4 and TRBJ1-1; D is unclear. The CDR3 has 15 residues. Trimming left V 6 bases short and J 0 bases short, with 14 bases between. The CDR3 here is CASRRHEHLNTEAFF. In DNA, the CDR3 is TGTGCCAGCAGGCGACATGAGCACTTGAACACTGAAGCTTTCTTT.

Only a few counts were recorded for this clonotype. This sequence joins TRBV6-5 and TRBJ2-7; no firm D call. V was clipped by 8 bases and J by 2 bases, with 19 bases between them. The CDR3 runs to 15 residues. Germline values: CDR1 MNHEY, CDR2 SVGAGI. This CDR3 reads CASCHGRMMTYEQYF. The DNA of the CDR3 is TGTGCCAGCTGTCACGGGCGGATGATGACCTACGAGCAGTACTTC.

This clonotype was picked up many times. The V gene is TRBV6-1, the J gene TRBJ2-7; 7 bases line up with TRBD1. Germline V gene lookup returns CDR1 MNHNS and CDR2 SASEGT. CDR3 size: 14 residues. After removal of 6 bases from V and 0 bases from J, the junction contained 5 bases not matched to a gene. CDR3 DNA: TGTGCCAGCAGCCAACGGACAGGCTCCTACGAGCAGTACTTC. Its protein is CASSQRTGSYEQYF.

Many counts were recorded for this clonotype. The V call is TRBV11-2, the J call TRBJ1-6; D gene unclear. The germline V gene encodes CDR1 SGHAT and CDR2 FQNNGV. There are 14 residues in the CDR3. The V gene lost 1 base and the J gene lost 7 bases, with 8 bases spanning the gap. The chain's CDR3 is CASSLGIGNSPLHF. CDR3 DNA: TGTGCCAGCAGCTTAGGGATTGGCAATTCACCCCTCCACTTT.

This clonotype was picked up many times. V is TRBV5-1 and J is TRBJ2-3, with 8 bases aligning to TRBD1. CDR3 size: 16 residues. Losses at the gene ends were 1 base for V and 1 base for J; bases not matched to a gene: 5. Per the germline V gene, CDR1 is SGHRS and CDR2 is YFSETQ. CDR3 sequence: CASSLHPGQGTDTQYF. CDR3 DNA: TGCGCCAGCAGCTTGCATCCGGGACAGGGCACAGATACGCAGTATTTT.

This clonotype was found many times. The CDR3 loop is CASSYRTDQETQYF. The CDR3 nucleotides read TGTGCCAGCAGTTACCGTACAGACCAAGAGACCCAGTACTTC. The chain has TRBV6-5 and TRBJ2-5; no clear D gene. V was shortened by 2 bases and J by 0 bases, with 7 bases between the two germline ends. Germline-derived CDR1 and CDR2 are MNHEY and SVGAGI. The CDR3 covers 14 residues.

Many counts were recorded for this clonotype. The rearrangement uses TRBV15 and TRBJ1-1; 8 bases map to TRBD1. V shed 3 bases, J shed 4 bases, and the junction held 4 bases outside the gene matches. The CDR3 runs 14 residues. Per germline, CDR1 LNHNV and CDR2 YYDKDF (reference sequence). The CDR3 here is CATSRTGEGTEAFF. Here the CDR3 DNA reads TGTGCCACCAGCAGGACAGGGGAGGGCACTGAAGCTTTCTTT.

The genes are TRBV11-2 and TRBJ2-5; perhaps TRBD2 as D (6 bases). Germline V gene sequence: CDR1 SGHAT, CDR2 FQNNGV. CDR3 size: 14 residues. V was clipped by 3 bases and J by 2 bases, with 10 bases between them. Here the CDR3 DNA reads TGTGCCAGCAGCTTTAGACGGGGGCAAGAGACCCAGTACTTC. This translates into CASSFRRGQETQYF.

This clonotype was seen at least ten times. The chain employs TRBV7-2 and TRBJ1-3; no clear D gene. With 5 bases removed from V and 2 bases from J, the gap between germline ends came to 1 base. The germline CDR1 and CDR2 sequences are SGHTA and FQGNSA. CDR3 length equals 11 residues. CDR3 in DNA: TGTGCCAGCAGCCCTGGAAACACCATATATTTT. Protein product: CASSPGNTIYF.

This clonotype showed up just a few times. The genes are TRBV18 and TRBJ1-1, with TRBD1 identical over 7 bases. With 2 bases clipped from V and 6 bases from J, the junction kept 9 bases outside the gene matches. Per the germline V gene, CDR1 is KGHSH and CDR2 is LQKENI. The CDR3 totals 15 residues. The CDR3 nucleotides read TGTGCCAGCTCACCAACTCAGGGGGAATGGGCTGAAGCTTTCTTT. Translated, it gives CASSPTQGEWAEAFF.

This clonotype has a count of ten or more. This chain links TRBV19 with TRBJ2-6; D is possibly TRBD1 (6 bases). Germline lookup yields CDR1 LNHDA and CDR2 SQIVND (reference sequence). The CDR3 has 16 amino acids. With 5 bases removed from V and 3 bases from J, the gap between germline ends came to 14 bases. CDR3 amino acids: CASSLIQGDGANVLTF. In DNA, the CDR3 is TGTGCCAGTAGTCTTATACAGGGAGATGGGGCCAACGTCCTGACTTTC. Full variable domain (rest looked up from reference TRBV19 and TRBJ2-6): DGGITQSPKYLFRKEGQNVTLSCEQNLNHDAMYWYRQDPGQGLRLIYYSQIVNDFQKGDIAEGYSVSREKKESFPLTVTSAQKNPTAFYLCASSLIQGDGANVLTFGAGSRLTVL.

This chain uses TRBV6-2 or TRBV6-3 with TRBJ1-2, with a possible D match to TRBD1 (6 bases). From germline, CDR1 is MNHEY and CDR2 SVGEGT. Trimming cost V 5 bases and J 1 base, with 20 bases left between them. The CDR3 covers 17 residues. CDR3 sequence (DNA): TGTGCCAGCAGTCATCGACAGGTTCTTCCTATTAACTATGGCTACACCTTC. It encodes CASSHRQVLPINYGYTF.